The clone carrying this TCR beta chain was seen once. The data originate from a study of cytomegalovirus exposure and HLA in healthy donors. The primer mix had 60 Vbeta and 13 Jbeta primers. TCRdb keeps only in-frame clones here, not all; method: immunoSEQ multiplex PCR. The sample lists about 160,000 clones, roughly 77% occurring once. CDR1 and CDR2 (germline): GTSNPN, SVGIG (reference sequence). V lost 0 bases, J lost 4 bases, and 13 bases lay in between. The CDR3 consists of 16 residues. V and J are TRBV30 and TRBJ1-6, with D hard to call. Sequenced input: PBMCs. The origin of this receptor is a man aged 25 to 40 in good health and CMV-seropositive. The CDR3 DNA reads TGTGCCTGGAGTGTGGGGAGGACCCCATATAATTCACCCCTCCACTTT. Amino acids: CAWSVGRTPYNSPLHF.